Listed below are T cell receptor beta chains from one sample, sequenced in a study of T cell changes during pregnancy in multiple sclerosis. Libraries were prepared by immunoSEQ multiplex PCR; TCRdb keeps only in-frame clonotypes and omits some of them. The table has tens of thousands of clones, about 93% seen once. Sample: CD4+ T cells from peripheral blood mononuclear cells, taken before pregnancy. The receptors shown here come from a female donor with multiple sclerosis, enrolled in a pregnancy study. The CDR3 runs from the conserved cysteine through the conserved F or W. Each record gives: D gene, clone size, J gene, V gene, CDR3 protein, CDR3 DNA. The D gene is left open where the match is weak. Not all rows give a size; the values are once, few, many and, for expanded clones, a class.

D gene: NA; clone size: NA; J gene: TRBJ2-1; V gene: TRBV19; CDR3 protein: CASSSQGSYNEQFF; CDR3 DNA: TGTGCCAGTAGTAGTCAGGGCTCCTACAATGAGCAGTTCTTC
D gene: NA; clone size: NA; J gene: TRBJ1-1; V gene: TRBV29-1; CDR3 protein: CSVVWPGDPTPLGNTEAFF; CDR3 DNA: TGCAGCGTTGTATGGCCAGGGGACCCTACCCCTTTGGGGAACACTGAAGCTTTCTTT
D gene: TRBD2; clone size: NA; J gene: TRBJ2-5; V gene: TRBV19; CDR3 protein: CASSLRERGGTQYF; CDR3 DNA: TGTGCCAGTAGTTTGCGGGAGAGAGGCGGGACCCAGTACTTC
D gene: NA; clone size: NA; J gene: TRBJ2-7; V gene: TRBV29-1; CDR3 protein: CSAAPGTGTYEQYF; CDR3 DNA: TGCAGCGCGGCCCCCGGAACAGGCACCTACGAGCAGTACTTC
D gene: NA; clone size: NA; J gene: TRBJ2-1; V gene: TRBV15; CDR3 protein: CATSINNEQFF; CDR3 DNA: TGTGCCACCAGTATTAACAATGAGCAGTTCTTC
D gene: NA; clone size: NA; J gene: TRBJ2-5; V gene: TRBV7-2; CDR3 protein: CASSLGANHLQETQYF; CDR3 DNA: TGTGCCAGCAGCTTAGGAGCAAATCACCTCCAAGAGACCCAGTACTTC
D gene: NA; clone size: NA; J gene: TRBJ2-5; V gene: TRBV28; CDR3 protein: CASSPGLGGRAQYF; CDR3 DNA: TGTGCCAGCAGCCCGGGTTTGGGGGGTAGAGCCCAGTACTTC
D gene: NA; clone size: NA; J gene: TRBJ1-1; V gene: TRBV5-1; CDR3 protein: CASRDGATANAGEAFF; CDR3 DNA: TGCGCCAGCCGGGATGGGGCAACAGCGAACGCGGGAGAGGCTTTCTTT
D gene: TRBD1; clone size: once; J gene: TRBJ1-6; V gene: TRBV4-3; CDR3 protein: CASSQERGLSSNSPLHF; CDR3 DNA: TGCGCCAGCAGCCAAGAAAGGGGGCTCTCGAGTAATTCACCCCTCCACTTT
D gene: NA; clone size: NA; J gene: TRBJ2-2; V gene: TRBV5-1; CDR3 protein: CASSGLTNTGELFF; CDR3 DNA: TGCGCCAGCAGCGGACTTACGAACACCGGGGAGCTGTTTTTT
D gene: NA; clone size: NA; J gene: TRBJ1-1; V gene: TRBV11-3; CDR3 protein: CASSLGGGVRATEAFF; CDR3 DNA: TGTGCCAGCAGCTTAGGGGGAGGGGTGCGGGCCACTGAAGCTTTCTTT
D gene: NA; clone size: NA; J gene: TRBJ2-5; V gene: TRBV7-9; CDR3 protein: CASSFGAVQETQYF; CDR3 DNA: TGTGCCAGCAGCTTTGGTGCGGTCCAAGAGACCCAGTACTTC
D gene: TRBD1; clone size: NA; J gene: TRBJ1-1; V gene: TRBV4-2; CDR3 protein: CASSGTGRYTEAFF; CDR3 DNA: TGTGCCAGCAGTGGGACAGGGCGGTACACTGAAGCTTTCTTT
D gene: NA; clone size: NA; J gene: TRBJ1-2; V gene: TRBV28; CDR3 protein: CASSLSPPQYGYTF; CDR3 DNA: TGTGCCAGCAGTTTATCCCCCCCTCAGTATGGCTACACCTTC
D gene: NA; clone size: NA; J gene: TRBJ2-3; V gene: TRBV28; CDR3 protein: CASSLFSGYGDTQYF; CDR3 DNA: TGTGCCAGCAGTTTATTTTCGGGATACGGGGATACGCAGTATTTT
D gene: NA; clone size: NA; J gene: TRBJ2-7; V gene: TRBV7-2; CDR3 protein: CASSHDGSSYEQYF; CDR3 DNA: TGTGCCAGCAGCCACGACGGGAGCTCCTACGAGCAGTACTTC
D gene: NA; clone size: NA; J gene: TRBJ1-2; V gene: TRBV6-6; CDR3 protein: CASTFLGQPYGYTF; CDR3 DNA: TGTGCCAGCACCTTCTTGGGACAACCCTATGGCTACACCTTC
D gene: TRBD1; clone size: NA; J gene: TRBJ2-7; V gene: TRBV19; CDR3 protein: CASSTLSGQGLYEQYF; CDR3 DNA: TGTGCCAGTAGTACGCTGTCGGGACAGGGTCTTTACGAGCAGTACTTC
D gene: NA; clone size: NA; J gene: TRBJ1-5; V gene: TRBV19; CDR3 protein: CASSIVGENNQPQHF; CDR3 DNA: TGTGCCAGTAGTATAGTTGGGGAGAACAATCAGCCCCAGCATTTT
D gene: TRBD1; clone size: few; J gene: TRBJ1-6; V gene: TRBV27; CDR3 protein: CASSVFTARGNSPLHF; CDR3 DNA: TGTGCCAGCAGTGTTTTCACGGCCAGGGGGAATTCACCCCTCCACTTT
D gene: NA; clone size: NA; J gene: TRBJ2-7; V gene: TRBV10-3; CDR3 protein: CAISESKGQAKLDEQYF; CDR3 DNA: TGTGCCATCAGTGAGTCGAAGGGACAAGCCAAGTTGGACGAGCAGTACTTC
D gene: TRBD1; clone size: NA; J gene: TRBJ1-3; V gene: TRBV6-5; CDR3 protein: CASSSQGVSGNTIYF; CDR3 DNA: TGTGCCAGCAGTTCACAGGGGGTCTCTGGAAACACCATATATTTT
D gene: NA; clone size: NA; J gene: TRBJ1-2; V gene: TRBV7-2; CDR3 protein: CASSFGGSNMVGYTF; CDR3 DNA: TGTGCCAGCAGCTTTGGGGGCTCCAACATGGTCGGCTACACCTTC
D gene: TRBD2; clone size: NA; J gene: TRBJ2-1; V gene: TRBV6-5; CDR3 protein: CASSYSSGLAFTEQFF; CDR3 DNA: TGTGCCAGCAGTTACTCGTCCGGACTAGCCTTCACTGAGCAGTTCTTC
D gene: TRBD1; clone size: NA; J gene: TRBJ1-1; V gene: TRBV5-1; CDR3 protein: CASSLDGQGTEAFF; CDR3 DNA: TGCGCCAGCAGCTTGGACGGACAGGGCACTGAAGCTTTCTTT
D gene: NA; clone size: NA; J gene: TRBJ2-7; V gene: TRBV5-5; CDR3 protein: CASSFSMGREQYF; CDR3 DNA: TGTGCCAGCAGCTTTTCGATGGGCCGCGAGCAGTACTTC
D gene: NA; clone size: NA; J gene: TRBJ1-1; V gene: TRBV21-1; CDR3 protein: CASSNRGGPGTEAFF; CDR3 DNA: TGTGCCAGCAGCAACCGGGGGGGGCCGGGCACTGAAGCTTTCTTT
D gene: NA; clone size: NA; J gene: TRBJ1-4; V gene: TRBV27; CDR3 protein: CASSPFTTNEKLFF; CDR3 DNA: TGTGCCAGCAGTCCTTTTACAACGAATGAAAAACTGTTTTTT
D gene: TRBD2; clone size: NA; J gene: TRBJ2-7; V gene: TRBV19; CDR3 protein: CASSPGLAGVNEQYF; CDR3 DNA: TGTGCCAGTAGTCCGGGACTAGCGGGAGTCAACGAGCAGTACTTC
D gene: TRBD1; clone size: NA; J gene: TRBJ2-1; V gene: TRBV7-9; CDR3 protein: CASSLGTGTVYDEQFF; CDR3 DNA: TGTGCCAGCAGCTTGGGTACCGGGACAGTTTACGATGAGCAGTTCTTC
D gene: TRBD2; clone size: NA; J gene: TRBJ2-1; V gene: TRBV5-1; CDR3 protein: CASSGGTSGTHNEQFF; CDR3 DNA: TGCGCCAGCAGCGGGGGGACTAGCGGGACTCACAATGAGCAGTTCTTC